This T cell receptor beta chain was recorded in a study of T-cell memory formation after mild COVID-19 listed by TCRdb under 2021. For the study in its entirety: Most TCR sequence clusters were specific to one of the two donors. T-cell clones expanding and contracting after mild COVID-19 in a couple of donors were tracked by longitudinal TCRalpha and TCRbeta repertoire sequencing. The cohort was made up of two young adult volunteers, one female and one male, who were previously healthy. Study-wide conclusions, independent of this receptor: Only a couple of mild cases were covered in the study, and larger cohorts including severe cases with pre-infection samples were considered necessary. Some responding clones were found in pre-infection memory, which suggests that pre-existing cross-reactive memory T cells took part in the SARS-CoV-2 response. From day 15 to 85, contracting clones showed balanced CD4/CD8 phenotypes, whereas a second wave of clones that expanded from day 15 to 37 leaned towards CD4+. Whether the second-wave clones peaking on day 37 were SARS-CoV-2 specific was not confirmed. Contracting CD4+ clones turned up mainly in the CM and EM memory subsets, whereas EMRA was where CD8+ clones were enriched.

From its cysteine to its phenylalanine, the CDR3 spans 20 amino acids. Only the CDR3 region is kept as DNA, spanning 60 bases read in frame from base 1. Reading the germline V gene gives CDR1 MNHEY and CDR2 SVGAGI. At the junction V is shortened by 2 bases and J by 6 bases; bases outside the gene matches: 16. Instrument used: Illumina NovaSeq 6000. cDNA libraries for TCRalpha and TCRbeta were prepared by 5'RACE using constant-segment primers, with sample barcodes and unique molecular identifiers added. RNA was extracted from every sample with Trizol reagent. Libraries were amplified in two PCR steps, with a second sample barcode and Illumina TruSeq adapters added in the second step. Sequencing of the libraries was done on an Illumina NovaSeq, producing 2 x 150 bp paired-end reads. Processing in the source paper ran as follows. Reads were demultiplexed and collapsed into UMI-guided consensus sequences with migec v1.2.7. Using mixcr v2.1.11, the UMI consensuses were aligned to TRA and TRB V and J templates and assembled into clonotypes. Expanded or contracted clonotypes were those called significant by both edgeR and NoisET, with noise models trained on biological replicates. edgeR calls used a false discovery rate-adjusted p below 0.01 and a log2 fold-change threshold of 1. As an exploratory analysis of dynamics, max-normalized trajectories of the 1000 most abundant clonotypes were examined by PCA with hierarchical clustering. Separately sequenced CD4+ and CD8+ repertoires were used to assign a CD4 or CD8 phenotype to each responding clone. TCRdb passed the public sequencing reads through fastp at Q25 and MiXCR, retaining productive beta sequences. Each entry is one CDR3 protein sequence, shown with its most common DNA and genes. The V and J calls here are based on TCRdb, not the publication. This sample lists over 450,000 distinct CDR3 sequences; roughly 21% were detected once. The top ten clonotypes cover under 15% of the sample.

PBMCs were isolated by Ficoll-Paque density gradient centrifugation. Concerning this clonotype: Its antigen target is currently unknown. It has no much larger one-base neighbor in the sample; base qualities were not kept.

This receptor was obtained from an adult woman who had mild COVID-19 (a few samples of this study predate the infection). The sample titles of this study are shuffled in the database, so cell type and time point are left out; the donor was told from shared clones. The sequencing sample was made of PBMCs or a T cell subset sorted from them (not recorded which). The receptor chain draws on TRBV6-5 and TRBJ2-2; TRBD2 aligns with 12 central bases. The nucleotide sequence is TGTGCCAGCAGTTACGCACGGCTGGCTAGCGGGGGGGTAGGAGCCGGGGAGCTGTTTTTT. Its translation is CASSYARLASGGVGAGELFF.